This T cell receptor beta chain was documented in a study of human T cells and chemical hapten exposure. Background on the study: Read at 6 days, the patch tests placed 0.01% DPC on the upper back. Findings of the study overall: Versus controls, expanded TCRs had significantly more large CDR3 similarity clusters. Among TCRs, those above 1 in 1000 frequency were unaffected by DPC sensitization.

The time point: patch test 2, 6 weeks after DPC sensitization. Described treatment: therapeutic diphenylcyclopropenone sensitization with weekly scalp DPC. This clonotype was found many times. The antigen remains undetermined. In the library, unique molecular identifiers were attached to individual cDNA molecules. TCRdb reprocessed the RACE reads via MiXCR and lists one record per CDR3 protein. The data show just over 40,000 distinct CDR3 sequences, approximately 3.3% seen once. The receptor's source is a man aged 35 to 55 with alopecia areata. Some clones in this sample may be carry-over from other donors' samples. Here the sequenced sample was whole blood, taken in connection with sensitization to the hapten diphenylcyclopropenone (DPC).

This CDR3 reads CASSGQPQPQHF. The CDR3 bases are TGTGCCAGCAGCGGACAGCCTCAGCCCCAGCATTTT. The chain is built from TRBV2 and TRBJ1-5; perhaps TRBD1 as D (6 bases). V lost 6 bases and J 6 bases, leaving 9 bases between the germline ends. From germline, CDR1 is SNHLY and CDR2 FYNNEI. The CDR3 contains 12 residues.